Given below is one T cell receptor (beta chain) in context. No antigen is known for it. This CDR3 contains 14 residues. V gave up 3 bases and J gave up 2 bases, with 10 bases separating them. Negative isolation was used for CD8+ and CD4+ T cells, and FACS enrichment was applied to TEMRA cells. These data are taken from a study of CD8 T cells in Susac syndrome. Study-wide findings and caveats: The study recognized that the number of individuals in its TCR sequencing and HLA analysis was relatively small.

RNA amounts of about 0.5 to 1 ug underwent reverse transcription with random hexamers. TCRdb reanalysed the immunoSEQ multiplex PCR reads using MiXCR and keeps one entry per CDR3 protein. The repertoire has 160,000 or so distinct CDR3 sequences, 93% of them found once; the top ten carry just over 0.13%. The specimen was CD4+ T cells from PBMCs. The chain links TRBV12-3 or TRBV12-4 to TRBJ2-5; tentatively, D is TRBD1 (5 bases). The sequence was collected from a human donor in good health. The CDR3, as DNA: TGTGCCAGCAGTTTGTCGGCAGGGCAAGAGACCCAGTACTTC. Its translation is CASSLSAGQETQYF.